This T cell receptor (beta chain) derives from a study of cytomegalovirus exposure and HLA in healthy donors. Study-level information: There were roughly 110 million unique TCR beta sequences, drawn from approximately 180 million T cells, in an earlier analysis. Findings and limits, study-wide: A missense DCLRE1C variant was associated with V- and J-gene trimming of TCR beta chains in a later analysis, and an independent cohort replicated the association. In a later analysis, compared with equally common non-associated chains, HLA-associated beta chains were more expanded.

Trimming stripped 4 bases from V and 4 bases from J, with 15 bases between. Germline-derived CDR1 and CDR2 are SGDLS and YYNGEE. The CDR3 contains 15 residues. Worth noting for this clone: What it binds is unknown.

The PCR made use of 60 Vbeta and 13 Jbeta primers. Libraries were prepared by immunoSEQ multiplex PCR; TCRdb keeps only in-frame clonotypes and omits some of them. The top ten clones hold 0.65% to 0.85% of a sample with approximately 170,000 clones, 75% to 85% of them seen once. The receptor's source is a female donor in good health and CMV-seronegative. Sequencing was carried out using PBMCs. The genes are TRBV9 and TRBJ2-1; D is possibly TRBD1 (7 bases). The CDR3: CASSPRQGGYNEQFF. The DNA of the CDR3 is TGTGCCAGCAGCCCCCGCCAGGGGGGATACAATGAGCAGTTCTTC.